Here is one TCR beta chain with its context. This clonotype has ten or more counts. What this receptor recognizes is not known. No base-level quality is on record; no much larger clone is a single base apart. Moderately to severely active disease, a Clinical Activity Score of at least 3, a NOSPECS grade of at least 4, and a duration under 3 months were present in ophthalmopathy patients. Exclusion was applied to patients with uncontrolled infections, other autoimmune diseases, pregnancy or lactation. Diagnoses were established on the basis of clinical symptoms, serum thyroxine and TRAb, thyroid ultrasound, and orbital computed tomography. Ficoll-Paque density gradient centrifugation was used to isolate PBMCs from 8 to 10 ml of fresh peripheral blood. Total RNA was extracted with Trizol reagent, and quality was checked on an Agilent 2100 Bioanalyzer. TCR beta CDR3 regions were amplified from RNA transcripts. A first-round RT-PCR of the TCR CDR3 used the HTBI primer set with the Qiagen OneStep RT-PCR kit. A second multiplex PCR round built the libraries, followed by size selection and purification. Libraries were sequenced paired-end with 100 bp reads on an Illumina HiSeq2000. Under the source paper's analysis protocol: SOAPnuke was used to process the raw data, with reads discarded if the reads contained adapters or uncalled bases, had a mean Phred below 15, or lacked an exact constant-primer or identifier match. COPE v1.2.5 was used to merge high-quality paired reads, and clonotypes were defined as unique nucleotide sequences. Clonotypes were aligned to IMGT TRBV, TRBD and TRBJ reference segments using MiTCR v1.1. Analysis was restricted to V-J combinations with a frequency above 0.0001, which covered roughly 99% of repertoires. A TCS score was defined as the ratio of F50 (clonal expansion) to E x V (chaos), with BLOSUM62-based TCRdist applied between CDR3 peptides within each V-J. Welch's t-statistics and random forest reduced several hundred V-J features to 10 to 15, which were used in a naive Bayes classifier (R e1071). TCRdb redid the processing of the public reads, applying fastp at Q25 and MiXCR, and retained in-frame beta chains. Every distinct CDR3 protein forms one entry, paired with its most common genes and DNA. The V and J calls come from TCRdb's annotation, not from the publication. Within this sample are over 350,000 distinct CDR3 sequences, with 14% to 15% of them counted one time only. Under 15% of the sample is taken by the ten largest.

This record belongs to a study of T cells in Graves' hyperthyroidism and ophthalmopathy (dated by TCRdb to about 2019). A note on the overall study: Peripheral blood was sampled at the time of initial diagnosis, prior to any treatment. TCR V-J signatures able to tell the groups apart were searched for in a discovery cohort of 100 patients, of whom 40 to 45 had Graves' ophthalmopathy and under 65 had stable Graves' hyperthyroidism. Prospective prediction of ophthalmopathy was tested in an independent validation cohort consisting of roughly 19 hyperthyroidism patients and around 16 patients who later progressed to ophthalmopathy. The 100 discovery patients were divided at random into training and test sets in a 7:3 ratio. In over five Graves' hyperthyroidism patients, the study also compared T-cell repertoires from thyroid tissue with T-cell repertoires from blood. Once sampling was done, hyperthyroidism patients were given methimazole at a starting dose of 30 mg daily, whereas ophthalmopathy patients were given high-dose intravenous methylprednisolone. The paper reports TCR Vbeta CDR3 sequencing of approximately 140 peripheral blood samples: approximately 43 ophthalmopathy, some 80 hyperthyroidism and around 17 progressor patients.

Study-wide conclusions, independent of this receptor: No statistical method was used to set the sample size in advance, and investigators knew the group allocation. Most expanded thyroid clonotypes (frequency above 0.001) were also detected in blood, suggesting blood repertoires may reflect thyroid immune responses. In cross-validation, a model built on a 13 V-J signature told ophthalmopathy apart from stable hyperthyroidism with about 90% sensitivity and 81% to 82% specificity, and in testing the same model reached 80%/75%. In validation, progression to ophthalmopathy was predicted by the model with nearly 71% sensitivity and about 72% specificity, a median of around 6.5 months before onset.

From a lookup of the germline V gene (reference sequence), CDR1 and CDR2 are LGHDT and YNNKEL. Its CDR3 holds 16 amino acids, cysteine through phenylalanine. Kept here is only the CDR3 DNA, which spans 48 bases and is read in frame from base 1. Relative to germline, V is missing 1 base and J is missing 8 bases, with 11 bases of the junction outside any gene match. The receptor comes from a man between 18 and 29 years old with Graves' ophthalmopathy. Sample: blood. This chain joins TRBV3-1 to TRBJ2-1; 7 bases in the junction line up with TRBD2. The CDR3 reads as follows: CASSQVGGSHPHEQFF. Read as DNA, the sequence is TGTGCCAGCAGCCAAGTGGGCGGGAGCCACCCCCATGAGCAGTTCTTC.